This TCR beta chain was sequenced during a study of cytomegalovirus exposure and HLA in healthy donors. Study context: Genotyping showed around 80% of 300 to 450 donors falling in the Caucasian-associated ancestry cluster. Study-level results: Another analysis was done later, and it associated roughly 15,000 TCR beta sequences with HLA alleles at 0.05 false discovery rate.

The PCR employed 60 Vbeta primers together with 13 Jbeta primers. As originally analysed: Some 11 million of the 80 million or so unique TCR beta chains counted in a later analysis were shared. The method was immunoSEQ multiplex PCR; TCRdb's version includes in-frame clones alone and lacks a portion of them. V, J and clone size are those of that table, while D and trimming were read from the DNA. This table holds about 87,000 clones, approximately 79% found once. Notes on this clone: The antigen is not known.

J gave up 5 bases and V 1 base, and 7 bases lay outside the gene matches. The CDR3 sequence is 16 residues long. Germline-derived CDR1 and CDR2 are LNHDA and SQIVND (reference sequence). At the time of sampling, donors were nominally healthy, though unrecorded immune exposures were likely. V gene TRBV19 combines with J gene TRBJ2-2, with 7 bases lining up with TRBD2. The sample taken for sequencing was PBMCs. The clonotype originates from a woman between 40 and 50 years old in good health and CMV-seronegative. CDR3 DNA sequence: TGTGCCAGTAGTATAGGTTTGGCTAGCGGTACCGGGGAGCTGTTTTTT. It translates to CASSIGLASGTGELFF.